This record covers a single T cell receptor beta chain. The sample is drawn from a study of blood T cell repertoires in COVID-19. TCRdb's table, derived via immunoSEQ multiplex PCR, lists solely in-frame clones and lacks some. Seen here are roughly 68,000 clones, around 80% observed once, and the top ten hold roughly a tenth. The sequence was obtained from a woman aged 45-65 years with acute or convalescent COVID-19. The material sequenced was peripheral blood.

The CDR3, as DNA: TGTGCCAGCAGCTTAGCCCAAAACACTGAAGCTTTCTTT. Protein: CASSLAQNTEAFF. V and J are TRBV11-2 and TRBJ1-1; D gene unclear. CDR1 and CDR2 (germline): SGHAT, FQNNGV. With 1 base removed from V and 2 bases from J, the gap between germline ends came to 5 bases. This CDR3 has 13 residues.